This is a list of T cell receptor beta chains from one sample in a study of regulatory T cells in long-lasting Graves disease. MiXCR, run by TCRdb on the multiplex PCR reads, gives a single entry per CDR3 protein. The table includes around 400,000 distinct CDR3 sequences, around 23% detected once. The sequences come from peripheral blood mononuclear cells (PBMCs), collected when the disease was refractory, from a patient treated with antithyroid drugs. The receptors were sampled from a female donor with Graves disease. Each CDR3 is given with its conserved first and last residue. The D gene is left open where the match is weak. For some rows the clone size is stated as once, few or many, or as a class when expanded; others skip it.

TGTGCCAGCACCTATCTCCGGGCTGGGGCCAACGTCCTGACTTTC | CASTYLRAGANVLTF | TRBJ2-6 | TRBV6-1 | - | many
TGTGCCAGTAGTACCGGACAGGGGGCGTGGGAGACCCAGTACTTC | CASSTGQGAWETQYF | TRBJ2-5 | TRBV19 | TRBD1 | few
TGCAGCGCCGGGAGGGTCTCGAACACTGAAGCTTTCTTT | CSAGRVSNTEAFF | TRBJ1-1 | TRBV29-1 | - | many
TGTGCCTGGAGTGTACTAAGATCCGGCAGAACTAATGAAAAACTGTTTTTT | CAWSVLRSGRTNEKLFF | TRBJ1-4 | TRBV30 | - | few
TGTGCCAGCAGCCTTCGGACAGGGGTCCCCCTCTACGAGCAGTACTTC | CASSLRTGVPLYEQYF | TRBJ2-7 | TRBV6-1 | TRBD1 | few
TGTGCCAGCAGTTTAGGGGGATTCCCCTATGGCTACACCTTC | CASSLGGFPYGYTF | TRBJ1-2 | TRBV27 | - | many
TGTGCCAGCTCACTTTCTCCAGGGACCACCTACGAGCAGTACTTC | CASSLSPGTTYEQYF | TRBJ2-7 | TRBV18 | - | -
TGTGCCAGTAGTATGTCGAAGGGGAGGTGGTACGAGCAGTACTTC | CASSMSKGRWYEQYF | TRBJ2-7 | TRBV19 | - | few
TGTGCCAGCAGCCAGTGGAGGAGCACAGATACGCAGTATTTT | CASSQWRSTDTQYF | TRBJ2-3 | TRBV3-1 | - | few
TGTGCCAGCAGTGATCAGGACAGGGTCTACGAGCAGTACTTC | CASSDQDRVYEQYF | TRBJ2-7 | TRBV2 | TRBD1 | many
TGTGCCACCAGCAGAGGGATTGGGGGGGGCTTCTACGAGCAGTACTTC | CATSRGIGGGFYEQYF | TRBJ2-7 | TRBV15 | - | -
TGTGCCAGCAATAGGGGGACCCCCAATTCACCCCTCCACTTT | CASNRGTPNSPLHF | TRBJ1-6 | TRBV3-1 | - | many
TGTGCCAGCAGCGTAGAAGGGTCTGGAAACACCATATATTTT | CASSVEGSGNTIYF | TRBJ1-3 | TRBV9 | - | -
TGTGCCAGTAGTATGCGGCAGGGACAGGGTTACGCCAATGAGCAGTTCTTC | CASSMRQGQGYANEQFF | TRBJ2-1 | TRBV19 | TRBD1 | few
TGCGCCAGCGGCCCTCAGGGGGTAACTGAAGCTTTCTTT | CASGPQGVTEAFF | TRBJ1-1 | TRBV10-2 | TRBD1 | -
TGTGCCTGGAGTGTACTGGCCGGGTATGGCTACACCTTC | CAWSVLAGYGYTF | TRBJ1-2 | TRBV30 | - | few
TGTGCCAGCAACAGGCAACTAGCTAACTATGGCTACACCTTC | CASNRQLANYGYTF | TRBJ1-2 | TRBV28 | - | many